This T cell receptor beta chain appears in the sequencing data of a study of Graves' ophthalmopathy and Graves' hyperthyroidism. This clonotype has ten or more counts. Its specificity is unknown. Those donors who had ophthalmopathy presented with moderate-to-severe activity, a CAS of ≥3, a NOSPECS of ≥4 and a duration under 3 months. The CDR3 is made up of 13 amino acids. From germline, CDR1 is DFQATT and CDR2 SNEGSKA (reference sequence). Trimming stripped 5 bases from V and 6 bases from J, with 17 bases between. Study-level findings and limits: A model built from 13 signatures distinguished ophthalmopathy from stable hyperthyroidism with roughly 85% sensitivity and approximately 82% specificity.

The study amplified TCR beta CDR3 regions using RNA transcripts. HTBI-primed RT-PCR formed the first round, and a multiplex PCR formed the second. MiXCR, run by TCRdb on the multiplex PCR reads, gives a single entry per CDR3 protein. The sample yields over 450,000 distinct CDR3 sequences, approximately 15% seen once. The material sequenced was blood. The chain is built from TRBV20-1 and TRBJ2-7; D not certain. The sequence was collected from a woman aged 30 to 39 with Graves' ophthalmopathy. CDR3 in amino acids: CSAHPPVGLEQYF. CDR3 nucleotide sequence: TGCAGTGCTCACCCCCCGGTGGGCCTCGAGCAGTACTTC.